The rows below give T cell receptor beta chains drawn from one sample of a study of PD-L1 blockade in urothelial cancer. Some clones are missing from TCRdb's copy, which holds only in-frame ones; the method was immunoSEQ multiplex PCR. The sample yields roughly 50,000 clones, around nine tenths seen once. Source: PBMCs, taken around atezolizumab (anti-PD-L1) treatment. The receptor source for this set is a woman in her sixties or seventies with urothelial cancer. The CDR3 runs from the conserved cysteine through the conserved F or W. Each record gives: CDR3 protein, CDR3 DNA, V gene, D gene, J gene, clone size, CDR3 length. The D gene is left open where the match is weak. Rows give clone size only sometimes, using once, few, many, or a class for an expanded clone.

CDR3 protein: CASSSRPETPLHF
CDR3 DNA: TGTGCCAGCAGCTCCCGACCGGAGACACCCCTCCACTTT
V gene: TRBV7-2
D gene: -
J gene: TRBJ1-6
clone size: -
CDR3 length: 13

CDR3 protein: CASSVGRRTDEQYF
CDR3 DNA: TGTGCCAGCAGCGTAGGGCGGCGTACTGACGAGCAGTACTTC
V gene: TRBV9
D gene: -
J gene: TRBJ2-7
clone size: -
CDR3 length: 14

CDR3 protein: CASSSFRDRVYEQYF
CDR3 DNA: TGTGCCAGCAGTTCATTCCGGGACAGAGTCTACGAGCAGTACTTC
V gene: TRBV28
D gene: TRBD1
J gene: TRBJ2-7
clone size: -
CDR3 length: 15

CDR3 protein: CAISESTGSPLHF
CDR3 DNA: TGTGCCATCAGTGAGTCGACAGGGTCACCCCTCCACTTT
V gene: TRBV10-3
D gene: TRBD1
J gene: TRBJ1-6
clone size: -
CDR3 length: 13

CDR3 protein: CSVYSEGGMQFF
CDR3 DNA: TGCAGCGTATACTCTGAGGGCGGGATGCAGTTCTTC
V gene: TRBV29-1
D gene: -
J gene: TRBJ2-1
clone size: once
CDR3 length: 12

CDR3 protein: CASSVGLVGSSGNTIYF
CDR3 DNA: TGTGCCAGCAGCGTAGGGTTGGTAGGGAGCTCTGGAAACACCATATATTTT
V gene: TRBV9
D gene: -
J gene: TRBJ1-3
clone size: few
CDR3 length: 17

CDR3 protein: CASSPSTGGYEQYF
CDR3 DNA: TGTGCCAGCAGTCCCTCGACAGGGGGCTACGAGCAGTACTTC
V gene: TRBV27
D gene: TRBD1
J gene: TRBJ2-7
clone size: -
CDR3 length: 14

CDR3 protein: CASSQRTGGGTEAFF
CDR3 DNA: TGTGCCAGCAGCCAGAGGACAGGGGGGGGCACTGAAGCTTTCTTT
V gene: TRBV14
D gene: TRBD1
J gene: TRBJ1-1
clone size: -
CDR3 length: 15

CDR3 protein: CAIRTGGSNQPQHF
CDR3 DNA: TGTGCCATTCGGACAGGGGGTAGCAATCAGCCCCAGCATTTT
V gene: TRBV28
D gene: TRBD1
J gene: TRBJ1-5
clone size: -
CDR3 length: 14

CDR3 protein: CASSPTTGETQYF
CDR3 DNA: TGTGCCAGCTCACCGACGACTGGGGAGACCCAGTACTTC
V gene: TRBV18
D gene: -
J gene: TRBJ2-5
clone size: -
CDR3 length: 13

CDR3 protein: CASSLKRTGFISDTGELFF
CDR3 DNA: TGTGCCAGCAGTTTAAAACGGACAGGGTTCATTTCGGACACCGGGGAGCTGTTTTTT
V gene: TRBV28
D gene: TRBD1
J gene: TRBJ2-2
clone size: -
CDR3 length: 19

CDR3 protein: CASTGTGGLGYEQYF
CDR3 DNA: TGTGCCAGCACCGGGACAGGGGGCCTTGGCTACGAGCAGTACTTC
V gene: TRBV6-5
D gene: TRBD1
J gene: TRBJ2-7
clone size: -
CDR3 length: 15